The 31 T cell receptor beta chains given below trace back to one sample, sequenced in a study of T cell changes during pregnancy in multiple sclerosis. Profiling relied on immunoSEQ multiplex PCR, and the TCRdb table lists in-frame clones only, not all of them. Of around 62,000 clones in the sample, around nine tenths were seen once. Sequenced here: peripheral blood, sampled in the third trimester of pregnancy. These receptors all stem from a female donor with multiple sclerosis, enrolled in a pregnancy study.

The chain couples TRBV7-6 to TRBJ1-3; D is undetermined. CDR3 size: 15 residues. V lost 1 base, J lost 2 bases, and 9 bases lay in between. Germline V CDR1 and CDR2: SGHVS, FNYEAQ. The CDR3 sequence: CASSLERVAGNTIYF. The CDR3 DNA follows: TGTGCCAGCAGCTTAGAACGCGTCGCTGGAAACACCATATATTTT.

The table lists this clone with a count of one. This rearrangement joins TRBV7-3 to TRBJ1-6, with D perhaps matching TRBD1 (6 bases). Per the germline V gene, CDR1 is SGHTA and CDR2 is FQGTGA. V was cut by 5 bases and J by 0 bases, with 17 bases left in between. This CDR3 region has 18 residues. The CDR3 region has the DNA TGTGCCAGCAGCCCCCAGGGGCAGGCAGGCTCCTATAATTCACCCCTCCACTTT. Its protein is CASSPQGQAGSYNSPLHF.

This chain links TRBV6-5 with TRBJ1-3; D is unresolved. The CDR3 has 13 residues. Germline lookup yields CDR1 MNHEY and CDR2 SVGAGI. V was trimmed by 7 bases and J by 0 bases, leaving 7 bases between them. As DNA, the CDR3 is TGTGCCAGCACTGGCAACTCTGGAAACACCATATATTTT. As protein: CASTGNSGNTIYF.

The chain recombines TRBV2 with TRBJ1-5, with D perhaps matching TRBD1 (5 bases). The CDR3 is 15 amino acids. Germline CDR1 and CDR2: SNHLY and FYNNEI. The germline V and J ends were trimmed by 7 bases and 0 bases, with 13 bases remaining between them. CDR3 residues: CASTRQSNSNQPQHF. In DNA form, the CDR3 reads TGTGCCAGCACACGACAGTCCAATAGCAATCAGCCCCAGCATTTT.

This clone was found once. The V and J genes are TRBV18 and TRBJ1-2; perhaps TRBD1 as D (6 bases). Per the germline V gene, CDR1 is KGHSH and CDR2 is LQKENI. CDR3 length: 15 residues. Trimming shortened V by 2 bases and J by 2 bases, and 12 bases separated the two germline ends. This CDR3 is CASSPGNRENYGYTF. The CDR3 bases are TGTGCCAGCTCACCAGGGAACAGGGAAAACTATGGCTACACCTTC.

This clone was recorded once. This chain joins TRBV9 and TRBJ2-1; 8 bases map to TRBD1. Germline CDR1 reads SGDLS; CDR2 reads YYNGEE. The CDR3 is 14 residues long. Trimming at V came to 0 bases and at J to 5 bases, leaving 1 base not matched to a gene. The CDR3 DNA follows: TGTGCCAGCAGCGTAGGACAGGGGAACAATGAGCAGTTCTTC. It codes for CASSVGQGNNEQFF.

V usage is TRBV19 and J usage is TRBJ1-1, with a weak D call TRBD1 (6 bases). This CDR3 has 15 amino acids. V lost 9 bases and J 1 base, leaving 18 bases between the germline ends. Looked up from germline, CDR1 is LNHDA and CDR2 is SQIVND (reference sequence). CDR3 nucleotide sequence: TGTGCCAGCAATCCGGCCGGGACACCGAACACTGAAGCTTTCTTT. It yields the protein CASNPAGTPNTEAFF.

This clone was observed at least ten times. The chain joins TRBV4-3 to TRBJ1-1; 7 positions match TRBD1. CDR1 is LGHNA and CDR2 is YSLEER in the germline V gene. CDR3 length: 14 amino acids. J lost 11 bases, V lost 3 bases, and 12 bases had no gene match. The CDR3 bases are TGCGCCAGCAGCCAGGGGGACAGTAGAGTTCAGGCTTTCTTT. Translated: CASSQGDSRVQAFF.

This chain uses TRBV13 with TRBJ1-2; D remains unclear. This CDR3 spans 16 amino acids. The germline V gene encodes CDR1 PRHDT and CDR2 FYEKMQ (reference sequence). V was cut by 7 bases and J by 8 bases, with 26 bases left in between. CDR3 protein: CASTKGVWQAHRGYTF. CDR3 coding DNA: TGTGCCAGCACAAAGGGAGTGTGGCAGGCTCATCGGGGCTACACCTTC.

CDR3 sequence: CASSRGDTGELFF. The CDR3 region has the DNA TGTGCCAGCAGCAGGGGGGACACCGGGGAGCTGTTTTTT. J is TRBJ2-2 and V is TRBV6-4, with D possibly matching TRBD1 (7 bases). Trimming shortened V by 6 bases and J by 3 bases, and 8 bases separated the two germline ends. The CDR3 loop spans 13 amino acids. The germline gives CDR1 MRHNA, CDR2 SNTAGT.

This clone was seen just once. CDR3 DNA sequence: TGCGCCAGCAGCCAAGACAGGGGATACAATGAGCAGTTCTTC. Translating it yields CASSQDRGYNEQFF. The rearrangement links TRBV4-3 to TRBJ2-1; weak D call: TRBD1 (6 bases). This CDR3 region has 14 residues. In germline, CDR1 is LGHNA, CDR2 YSLEER. The germline V and J ends were trimmed by 0 bases and 4 bases, with 7 bases remaining between them.

V is TRBV7-2 and J is TRBJ2-1, with 16 nucleotides matching TRBD2. Germline V lookup: CDR1 SGHTA, CDR2 FQGNSA. The trim removed 4 bases at V and 0 bases at J, leaving 6 bases unmatched. The CDR3 is 19 residues long. The CDR3: CASSSGLAGGMSSYNEQFF. For the CDR3, the DNA is TGTGCCAGCAGCTCGGGACTAGCGGGAGGGATGAGCTCCTACAATGAGCAGTTCTTC.

The J gene is TRBJ2-7, the V gene TRBV7-2; D may be TRBD1 (5 bases). Per germline, CDR1 SGHTA and CDR2 FQGNSA. V was shortened by 4 bases and J by 5 bases, with 24 bases between the two germline ends. CDR3 length: 17 amino acids. The CDR3 DNA reads TGTGCCAGCAGCTCCAGATCGACAGTCCAGGCACCCCACGAGCAGTACTTC. Protein: CASSSRSTVQAPHEQYF. Drawing the rest from reference TRBV7-2 and TRBJ2-7, the complete variable domain is GAGVSQSPSNKVTEKGKDVELRCDPISGHTALYWYRQSLGQGLEFLIYFQGNSAPDKSGLPSDRFSAERTGGSVSTLTIQRTQQEDSAVYLCASSSRSTVQAPHEQYFGPGTRLTVT.

This clone was seen a few times. The CDR3 loop is CASSHGTGFYEQYF. CDR3 sequence (DNA): TGTGCCAGCAGCCACGGGACAGGGTTCTACGAGCAGTACTTC. This chain uses TRBV16 with TRBJ2-7; 9 bases match TRBD1. CDR1 and CDR2 from the germline V gene are KGHSY and FQNENV. The CDR3 has 14 amino acids. The V segment lost 3 bases and the J segment 3 bases; nucleotides outside the gene matches: 3.

J is TRBJ2-7 and V is TRBV11-3, with 9 bases aligning to TRBD2. CDR1 and CDR2 from the germline V gene are SGHNT and YENEEA. With 5 bases clipped from V and 1 base from J, the junction kept 3 bases outside the gene matches. This CDR3 is built from 14 residues. CDR3 loop: CASSPTSGSYEQYF. In nucleotides, the CDR3 is TGTGCCAGCAGCCCGACTAGCGGATCCTACGAGCAGTACTTC. Using reference TRBV11-3 and TRBJ2-7 for the parts outside the CDR3, the full variable domain is EAGVVQSPRYKIIEKKQPVAFWCNPISGHNTLYWYLQNLGQGPELLIRYENEEAVDDSQLPKDRFSAERLKGVDSTLKIQPAELGDSAVYLCASSPTSGSYEQYFGPGTRLTVT.

The chain joins TRBV4-2 to TRBJ1-6, with D perhaps TRBD1 (5 bases). Germline assignment: CDR1 LGHNA and CDR2 YNFKEQ. The CDR3 sequence is 14 residues long. Trimming stripped 1 base from V and 8 bases from J, with 9 bases between. For the CDR3, the DNA is TGTGCCAGCAGCCAAGGGACACTTCATTCACCCCTCCACTTT. This sequence encodes CASSQGTLHSPLHF.

V and J are TRBV5-6 and TRBJ1-5, with a tentative D call TRBD1 (5 bases). The CDR3 is made up of 16 amino acids. Germline loops: CDR1 SGHDT, CDR2 YYEEEE. Trimming removed 1 base at V and 7 bases at J, with 18 bases between. The CDR3 nucleotides are TGTGCCAGCAGCTTGTTTTTGGCAGGGAACGGGCAGCCCCAGCATTTT. This sequence encodes CASSLFLAGNGQPQHF.

The chain is built from TRBV15 and TRBJ1-1, with TRBD1 identical over 11 bases. Per the germline V gene, CDR1 is LNHNV and CDR2 is YYDKDF (reference sequence). V lost 0 bases and J lost 0; bases outside the gene matches: 9. The CDR3 has 19 residues. The CDR3 nucleotides are TGTGCCACCAGCAGAGATTGGGGGGACAGGGGGGCCATGAACACTGAAGCTTTCTTT. Protein product: CATSRDWGDRGAMNTEAFF.

This clone was seen only a few times. The chain carries TRBV5-8 and TRBJ1-1; D unresolved. Germline assignment: CDR1 SGHTS and CDR2 YDEGEE. The CDR3 has 13 residues. With 1 base removed from V and 1 base from J, the gap between germline ends came to 5 bases. Here the CDR3 DNA reads TGTGCCAGCAGCTTGAGAGCGAACACTGAAGCTTTCTTT. It specifies CASSLRANTEAFF.

The sample holds a few counts of this clone. CDR3 region: CASSLERVGSQPQHF. CDR3 in DNA: TGTGCCAGCAGTTTGGAGCGGGTCGGGAGTCAGCCCCAGCATTTT. The chain uses TRBV27 and TRBJ1-5; D remains ambiguous. The CDR3 covers 15 residues. V was trimmed by 3 bases and J by 6 bases, leaving 15 bases between them. CDR1 and CDR2 (germline): MNHEY, SMNVEV (reference sequence).

The gene calls are TRBV23-1 and TRBJ2-5; D perhaps matches TRBD2 (6 bases). TRBV23-1 is designated an ORF whose function remains uncertain. The ends were cut back, 0 bases at V and 5 bases at J, with 13 bases in the middle. The CDR3 has 15 residues. DNA of the CDR3: TGCGCCAGCAGTCAATCGGGTTGCGGGAACGAGACCCAGTACTTC. Encoded protein: CASSQSGCGNETQYF.

Only one count was recorded for this clone. The V gene is TRBV30, the J gene TRBJ1-2; D ambiguous. The ends were cut back, 1 base at V and 4 bases at J, with 7 bases in the middle. Germline CDR1 GTSNPN, CDR2 SVGIG (reference sequence). The CDR3 loop spans 12 amino acids. CDR3 bases: TGTGCCTGGAGTGCCCCCAGCTATGGCTACACCTTC. This gives the protein CAWSAPSYGYTF.

The chain joins TRBV29-1 to TRBJ2-3, with 7 nucleotides matching TRBD2. The junction had 15 bases not matched to a gene; V was cut back by 3 bases and J by 0 bases. Germline V gene sequence: CDR1 SQVTM, CDR2 ANQGSEA. The CDR3 length is 18 residues. As DNA, the CDR3 is TGCAGCGTTGAGGGATTAAGTGGCGGGGGAGCTAGCACAGATACGCAGTATTTT. Protein: CSVEGLSGGGASTDTQYF.

The chain links TRBV4-1 to TRBJ2-1; TRBD2 aligns across 7 bases. The CDR3 sequence is 16 residues long. Germline CDR1 MGHRA, CDR2 YSYEKL. The junction had 8 bases not matched to a gene; V was cut back by 3 bases and J by 3 bases. Written as DNA, the CDR3 is TGCGCCAGCAGCCAGGCCAGCGGGACCCTCTACAATGAGCAGTTCTTC. As protein: CASSQASGTLYNEQFF.

V is TRBV7-2 and J is TRBJ2-1; TRBD2 might be the D (6 bases). Germline loops: CDR1 SGHTA, CDR2 FQGNSA. Trimming left V 1 base short and J 0 bases short, with 7 bases between. The CDR3 runs to 15 residues. The CDR3 nucleotides are TGTGCCAGCAGCTTAGACGGGAGCTCCTACAATGAGCAGTTCTTC. This gives the protein CASSLDGSSYNEQFF.

The chain employs TRBV7-7 and TRBJ1-1; D is uncertain. Trimming shortened V by 5 bases and J by 4 bases, and 17 bases separated the two germline ends. The CDR3 has 15 residues. CDR1 and CDR2 (germline): SSHAT, FNYEAQ (reference sequence). CDR3 loop: CASSPRPVQRTEAFF. The DNA for the CDR3 is TGTGCCAGCAGCCCCCGCCCGGTCCAACGCACTGAAGCTTTCTTT.

The gene calls are TRBV7-2 and TRBJ1-3; D call uncertain. This CDR3 has 15 residues. Trimming cost V 5 bases and J 2 bases, with 13 bases left between them. Germline V gives CDR1 SGHTA, CDR2 FQGNSA. The CDR3 reads CASSRIRATGNTIYF. The CDR3 DNA reads as TGTGCCAGCAGCCGAATTCGTGCTACTGGAAACACCATATATTTT.

The chain has TRBV10-2 and TRBJ1-1; 8 bases are a match to TRBD1. Germline loops: CDR1 WSHSY, CDR2 SAAADI. This CDR3 is 19 amino acids long. J gave up 0 bases and V 5 bases, and 17 bases lay outside the gene matches. CDR3: CASSPTLRTGRVMNTEAFF. The CDR3 DNA sequence: TGCGCCAGCAGTCCAACCTTAAGGACAGGGAGAGTCATGAACACTGAAGCTTTCTTT.

The rearrangement uses TRBV19 and TRBJ2-1; TRBD1 is a possible D gene (6 bases). CDR1 LNHDA and CDR2 SQIVND come from the germline V gene (reference sequence). Deletions cut 4 bases from V and 2 bases from J, with 15 bases between. CDR3 length equals 16 residues. CDR3: CASSTPRGPTYNEQFF. CDR3 DNA: TGTGCCAGTAGTACCCCCAGGGGCCCTACCTACAATGAGCAGTTCTTC.

This clone was observed a single time. The chain links TRBV27 to TRBJ2-7; 8 bases line up with TRBD1. The CDR3 consists of 15 residues. CDR1 is MNHEY, CDR2 SMNVEV, per germline (reference sequence). J was trimmed by 5 bases and V by 6 bases; bases with no gene match: 12. In DNA form, the CDR3 reads TGTGCCAGCAGGGAGGTTGACAGGGGATACGACGAGCAGTACTTC. It translates to CASREVDRGYDEQYF.

The chain employs TRBV13 and TRBJ2-1; a weak D match, TRBD1 (5 bases). The CDR3 length is 18 residues. Germline-derived CDR1 and CDR2 are PRHDT and FYEKMQ (reference sequence). Deletions cut 6 bases from V and 9 bases from J, with 30 bases between. The CDR3 nucleotides are TGTGCCAGCAGTCTCCTGGCATGGGGCAGAGAAAAACTGGGTGAGCAGTTCTTC. Its translation is CASSLLAWGREKLGEQFF.